The 2 T cell receptor beta chains below all came from one sample that was sequenced in a study of PD-L1 blockade in urothelial cancer. Using immunoSEQ multiplex PCR, the repertoire was profiled, and TCRdb retains in-frame clones only, with some absent. The sample carries tens of thousands of clones, 84% recorded once. Documented time point: pretreatment peripheral blood. The sequencing here drew on PBMCs, taken around atezolizumab (anti-PD-L1) treatment. Source of these receptors: a man aged 55 to 70 with urothelial cancer.

This chain joins TRBV18 and TRBJ2-2; TRBD2 matches at 7 bases. J lost 0 bases, V lost 0 bases, and 1 base had no gene match. The germline CDR1 and CDR2 sequences are KGHSH and LQKENI. CDR3 length equals 16 residues. In nucleotides, the CDR3 is TGTGCCAGCTCACCACCGGCGGGGGCGAACACCGGGGAGCTGTTTTTT. It translates to CASSPPAGANTGELFF.

This rearrangement joins TRBV7-8 to TRBJ1-6, with TRBD1 matching over 8 bases. Germline trimming cut 4 bases from V and 10 bases from J; bases unmatched to any gene: 6. Germline assignment: CDR1 SGHVS and CDR2 FQNEAQ. This CDR3 region has 14 residues. For the CDR3, the DNA is TGTGCCAGCAGCTCCTCAGGGGGCGGATCACCCCTCCACTTT. This translates into CASSSSGGGSPLHF.